This T cell receptor beta chain comes out of a study of CD8+ T cells in alopecia areata (dated by TCRdb to between 2017 and 2018). Study-level background: Treated patients were enrolled in an open-label pilot trial of oral tofacitinib at 5 to 10 mg twice daily for moderate-to-severe alopecia areata. Scalp clonality was compared across normal scalp (n=4), patchy alopecia areata scalp (n=8), and alopecia totalis/universalis scalp (n=8). In humans, TCRbeta sequencing was performed on scalp tissue and on sorted CD4+ and CD8+ peripheral blood T cells from healthy controls and from patients with patchy or totalis/universalis alopecia areata. TCRbeta CDR3 regions were amplified by immunoSEQ multiplex PCR with 35 Vbeta forward and 13 Jbeta reverse primers. Tofacitinib was administered for 6 to 18 months, and 6 months of follow-up off drug were then conducted to assess delayed response and recurrence. Tofacitinib-treated patients had biopsies at baseline and at 4 and 24 weeks of treatment, with a later scalp biopsy in several patients. For the treated patients, the SALT score, which quantifies what percentage of scalp surface area is affected, served as the measure of disease severity. RNA was extracted with the PAXgene miRNA kit for fixed scalp, the miRNeasy kit for PBMCs, and the RNeasy kit for mouse skin. High-throughput TCRbeta sequencing was used to examine T cell clonal expansion in alopecia areata in both the C3H/HeJ mouse model and human patients. Study-wide conclusions, independent of this receptor: During tofacitinib treatment, many expanded lesional clones stuck around in both scalp and blood, and this persistence may partly explain why relapse happens after treatment is stopped. The treated cohort was small, with a single nonresponder, so links between baseline CD8+ expansion and response need larger studies. TCR sequences shared between patients were less clear than in mice, possibly partly because of HLA diversity in the patient population. Compared with normal scalp, lesional scalp had higher clonality and more expanded CD8+ clones, particularly in alopecia totalis/universalis, a pattern that suggests antigenic drive. Tofacitinib significantly lowered scalp clonality and the number of expanded CD8+ clones among the top 100 scalp clones. Scalp TCR repertoire analysis is complicated because resident alphabeta T cells in normal human skin are also sequenced, whereas mouse skin is dominated by gammadelta T cells.

The library came from the immunoSEQ multiplex PCR assay. RNA was extracted from all samples and reverse transcribed into cDNA as template for TCR sequencing. First-strand cDNA was synthesized with SuperScript III using a 2:1 mix of oligo-dT and random hexamers. A synthetic immune receptor repertoire was used to measure amplification bias, and any remaining bias was corrected computationally. The source study handled its data this way. Raw reads were preprocessed to remove errors, and CDR3 was defined according to IMGT conventions as the region from the conserved cysteine to phenylalanine. To get clonality, Shannon entropy was normalized by log2 of the number of productive unique TCRs and the result was subtracted from 1. Whether each scalp clone was CD4 or CD8 was inferred by checking scalp TCRbeta sequences against the CD4 and CD8 repertoires from sorted blood. TCRdb provides this immuneACCESS table in a form limited to in-frame rearrangements. Some clones are lacking; in checked studies, under half of them reflect an unresolved V gene, and why the rest are absent is not known. D and trimming come from the DNA, and the V and J calls and clone size come from that table. This sample gives some 45,000 clones in total; more than 90% of them show up just once. The biggest ten clones account for over 15% of the sample.

This specimen's time point label, per the study, means: roughly 24 weeks on oral tofacitinib. The treatment or condition label on this specimen signifies: oral pan-JAK inhibitor, 5-10 mg twice daily. Lesional scalp punch biopsies and peripheral blood were collected from alopecia areata patients. After PBMCs were isolated by density centrifugation and stained for CD3, CD4 and CD8, a FACSAria was used to sort CD4+ and CD8+ T cells. CDR1 and CDR2, per the germline V gene, are SNHLY and FYNNEI. V has 2 bases trimmed and J has 7 bases trimmed; junction bases matching no gene number 5. From the cysteine through the phenylalanine, the CDR3 covers 14 amino acids. Only the CDR3 DNA stays, 42 bases, in frame from base 1. This clone was detected only once. What this receptor recognizes is not known. No much larger clone is present one base from it, and per-base qualities are unavailable.

The rearrangement joined TRBV2 to TRBJ2-7; TRBD2 aligns with 10 central bases. This specimen consisted of CD8+ T cells sorted from blood, obtained at week 24, from a patient treated with tofacitinib. This TCR came from a human donor with alopecia areata. The DNA reads TGTGCCAGCAGTGAAAGCGGGGGGGCGTGGGAGCAGTACTTC. Its protein is CASSESGGAWEQYF.